This passage covers 27 T cell receptor beta chains from one sample sequenced in a study of vaccination and CD4 T cells after COVID-19. With the Oncomine TCR Beta short-read assay, DNA from cultured CD4+ T cells was sequenced. TCRdb redid the calling of the PCR reads with MiXCR, one entry per CDR3 protein. The profile shows 5,500 to 9,000 distinct CDR3 sequences, 51% of them singletons. Their antigen targets remain unknown. Treatment given: approximately nine-day PBMC culture with coronavirus spike peptide pools or control peptides (ViraFEST assay). Sequencing input: CD4+ T cells from blood, cultured in vitro. These receptors were obtained from a human donor who had recovered from COVID-19.

This chain joins TRBV15 and TRBJ1-4; the D is unclear. Germline V gene lookup returns CDR1 LNHNV and CDR2 YYDKDF (reference sequence). CDR3 length: 13 residues. The V gene lost 2 bases and the J gene lost 7 bases, with 8 bases spanning the gap. The CDR3 reads CATSRSGGEKLFF. The CDR3 DNA sequence: TGTGCCACCAGCAGATCCGGCGGTGAAAAACTGTTTTTT. Complete variable domain (other parts from reference TRBV15 and TRBJ1-4): DAMVIQNPRYQVTQFGKPVTLSCSQTLNHNVMYWYQQKSSQAPKLLFHYYDKDFNNEADTPDNFQSRRPNTSFCFLDIRSPGLGDTAMYLCATSRSGGEKLFFGSGTQLSVL.

This clonotype was counted a few times. The rearrangement links TRBV27 to TRBJ1-2; D is ambiguous. The CDR3 runs 13 residues. V lost 2 bases to trimming and J lost 3 bases, with 7 bases between them. From germline, CDR1 is MNHEY and CDR2 SMNVEV (reference sequence). The CDR3 protein is CASSLGQDYGYTF. As DNA, the CDR3 is TGTGCCAGCAGTTTAGGCCAAGACTATGGCTACACCTTC.

The rearrangement joins TRBV20-1 to TRBJ2-3; TRBD2 is a possible D gene (5 bases). CDR1 and CDR2 from the germline V gene are DFQATT and SNEGSKA (reference sequence). The CDR3 totals 13 residues. The V and J ends lost 3 bases and 6 bases respectively, with 13 bases between them. CDR3 residues: CSASVHGVDTQYF. The CDR3 coding sequence is TGCAGTGCTAGCGTCCACGGGGTGGATACGCAGTATTTT.

V usage is TRBV12-3 or TRBV12-4 and J usage is TRBJ2-5, with D hard to call. Trimming shortened V by 3 bases and J by 5 bases, and 10 bases separated the two germline ends. The CDR3 covers 13 residues. The CDR3 is CASSFRAEETQYF. The DNA for the CDR3 is TGTGCCAGCAGTTTTAGGGCGGAGGAGACCCAGTACTTC.

Within the sample, this clonotype is large. J is TRBJ2-5 and V is TRBV20-1; TRBD2 agrees at 9 bases. The CDR3 totals 17 residues. Trimming removed 6 bases from V and 5 bases from J; junction bases left unmatched: 19. Germline V CDR1 and CDR2: DFQATT, SNEGSKA (reference sequence). The CDR3 coding sequence is TGCAGTGCCCTTCCCGCCCTTGCGGGGGGGCTTACGGAGACCCAGTACTTC. Translation gives CSALPALAGGLTETQYF.

This chain connects TRBV29-1 to TRBJ2-5; the match to TRBD1 covers 9 bases. Per the germline V gene, CDR1 is SQVTM and CDR2 is ANQGSEA. J was trimmed by 1 base and V by 3 bases; bases with no gene match: 6. This CDR3 is 15 amino acids long. The CDR3 sequence: CSVDSGTGIQETQYF. The CDR3 DNA sequence: TGCAGCGTTGACAGCGGGACAGGGATCCAAGAGACCCAGTACTTC.

The V gene is TRBV20-1, the J gene TRBJ1-1, with D tentatively TRBD1 (6 bases). This CDR3 region has 14 residues. The germline gives CDR1 DFQATT, CDR2 SNEGSKA (reference sequence). Trimming pared 3 bases from V and 1 base from J, leaving 12 bases between. CDR3 DNA sequence: TGCAGTGCTAGCAGACCCAGGGGGAACACTGAAGCTTTCTTT. Translation gives CSASRPRGNTEAFF.

This clonotype showed up just a few times. The CDR3 nucleotides are TGCAGTGCTAGCCCGGGAAACGTAGGAAACACTGAAGCTTTCTTT. Encoded protein: CSASPGNVGNTEAFF. The chain recombines TRBV20-1 with TRBJ1-1, with no clear D. The CDR3 sequence is 15 residues long. Germline V gene sequence: CDR1 DFQATT, CDR2 SNEGSKA (reference sequence). Trimming removed 3 bases at V and 2 bases at J, with 16 bases between.

The rearrangement links TRBV6-5 to TRBJ2-1, with 14 bases lining up with TRBD2. The CDR3 contains 16 residues. V was clipped by 4 bases and J by 9 bases; unmatched bases: 8. Per the germline V gene, CDR1 is MNHEY and CDR2 is SVGAGI. The CDR3 coding sequence is TGTGCCAGCAGTTCGGCCGGGACTAGCGGGAGAGTTGAGCAGTTCTTC. It specifies CASSSAGTSGRVEQFF.

V and J are TRBV7-2 and TRBJ2-1; the D is unclear. The CDR3 is 14 amino acids. Trimming stripped 5 bases from V and 5 bases from J, with 13 bases between. Germline lookup yields CDR1 SGHTA and CDR2 FQGNSA. The CDR3 here is CASSPRETHNEQFF. In DNA, the CDR3 is TGTGCCAGCAGCCCCCGCGAAACCCACAATGAGCAGTTCTTC.

This chain's CDR3 is CASGAAMNTEAFF. In nucleotides, the CDR3 is TGTGCCAGCGGGGCAGCCATGAACACTGAAGCTTTCTTT. The chain couples TRBV9 to TRBJ1-1; D is perhaps TRBD1 (5 bases). The germline V gene encodes CDR1 SGDLS and CDR2 YYNGEE. V lost 7 bases, J lost 0 bases, and 10 bases lay in between. CDR3 length equals 13 residues.

This clonotype is medium-sized by share. The J gene is TRBJ1-3, the V gene TRBV2; possible D gene TRBD1, 5 bases. Germline loops: CDR1 SNHLY, CDR2 FYNNEI. The V end was cut by 5 bases, the J end by 7 bases, with 15 bases between. The CDR3 is 14 residues long. CDR3 residues: CASSRGPDGNTIYF. The DNA for the CDR3 is TGTGCCAGCAGTAGGGGACCTGACGGGAACACCATATATTTT. Using reference TRBV2 and TRBJ1-3 for the parts outside the CDR3, the full variable domain is EPEVTQTPSHQVTQMGQEVILRCVPISNHLYFYWYRQILGQKVEFLVSFYNNEISEKSEIFDDQFSVERPDGSNFTLKIRSTKLEDSAMYFCASSRGPDGNTIYFGEGSWLTVV.

The CDR3 protein is CASSYAGAGDKNIQYF. The CDR3, as DNA: TGTGCCAGCAGTTACGCTGGGGCCGGGGACAAAAACATTCAGTACTTC. The V call is TRBV6-2 or TRBV6-3, the J call TRBJ2-4; D may correspond to TRBD1 or TRBD2 (5 bases each). Per the germline V gene, CDR1 is MNHEY and CDR2 is SVGEGT. V shed 2 bases and J shed 3 bases, with 14 bases lying between them. The CDR3 is 16 residues long.

The J gene is TRBJ1-2, the V gene TRBV19; 7 bases align to TRBD1. The CDR3 loop spans 12 amino acids. The germline CDR1 and CDR2 sequences are LNHDA and SQIVND (reference sequence). J was trimmed by 7 bases and V by 4 bases; bases with no gene match: 3. CDR3 DNA: TGTGCCAGTAGTACAGACAGGGTTGGCTACACCTTC. Amino acids: CASSTDRVGYTF.

This clonotype was picked up a small number of times. This rearrangement joins TRBV20-1 to TRBJ2-2, with 11 bases matching TRBD2. From germline, CDR1 is DFQATT and CDR2 SNEGSKA (reference sequence). Trimming cost V 0 bases and J 8 bases; bases outside gene matches: 8. CDR3 size: 16 residues. CDR3 region: CSARETGTSGSGELFF. CDR3 DNA: TGCAGTGCTAGAGAGACAGGAACTAGCGGGAGTGGGGAGCTGTTTTTT.

The gene calls are TRBV2 and TRBJ1-2, with a possible D match to TRBD1 (6 bases). Germline V gene data show CDR1 as SNHLY and CDR2 as FYNNEI. There are 12 residues in the CDR3. Trimming took off 4 bases at V and 6 bases at J, with 9 bases between the two ends. In nucleotides, the CDR3 is TGTGCCAGCAGTGCGGACAGACATGGCTACACCTTC. Amino acids: CASSADRHGYTF. Complete variable domain (other parts from reference TRBV2 and TRBJ1-2): EPEVTQTPSHQVTQMGQEVILRCVPISNHLYFYWYRQILGQKVEFLVSFYNNEISEKSEIFDDQFSVERPDGSNFTLKIRSTKLEDSAMYFCASSADRHGYTFGSGTRLTVV.

V gene TRBV30 combines with J gene TRBJ2-7, with D perhaps assigned TRBD1 or TRBD2 (5 bases each). Trimming pared 0 bases from V and 4 bases from J, leaving 13 bases between. CDR1 and CDR2 from the germline V gene are GTSNPN and SVGIG (reference sequence). This CDR3 contains 14 residues. The CDR3 DNA reads as TGTGCCTGGAGTGTACCTCCAGGGAGATACGAGCAGTACTTC. Its protein is CAWSVPPGRYEQYF.

This sequence joins TRBV6-1 and TRBJ1-5; D remains unclear. CDR1 is MNHNS, CDR2 SASEGT, per germline. V was trimmed by 3 bases and J by 9 bases, leaving 6 bases between them. CDR3 length: 11 amino acids. The CDR3 reads CASSDWGPQHF. The CDR3 DNA follows: TGTGCCAGCAGTGACTGGGGGCCCCAGCATTTT.

This clonotype ranks as medium-sized. The chain employs TRBV28 and TRBJ1-2, with TRBD1 matching 9 bases. V dropped 4 bases and J dropped 5; count of bases not matched to a gene: 8. Germline V gene sequence: CDR1 MDHEN, CDR2 SYDVKM. This CDR3 has 15 residues. In nucleotides, the CDR3 is TGTGCCAGCAGTTACAGGGGGCACACTCGTTATGGCTACACCTTC. Protein: CASSYRGHTRYGYTF.

This clonotype was counted a few times. The J gene is TRBJ1-1, the V gene TRBV7-9; D unclear. Germline V CDR1 and CDR2: SEHNR, FQNEAQ (reference sequence). The CDR3 has 13 amino acids. With 5 bases removed from V and 4 bases from J, the gap between germline ends came to 11 bases. The CDR3 spells CASSVAPGTEAFF. As DNA, the CDR3 is TGTGCCAGCAGCGTGGCGCCTGGCACTGAAGCTTTCTTT. Complete variable domain (other parts from reference TRBV7-9 and TRBJ1-1): DTGVSQNPRHKITKRGQNVTFRCDPISEHNRLYWYRQTLGQGPEFLTYFQNEAQLEKSRLLSDRFSAERPKGSFSTLEIQRTEQGDSAMYLCASSVAPGTEAFFGQGTRLTVV.

The chain recombines TRBV2 with TRBJ2-5; 11 positions match TRBD2. V shed 5 bases and J 7 bases; nucleotides not matched to a gene: 12. This CDR3 has 16 residues. Germline CDR1 is SNHLY and CDR2 is FYNNEI. The CDR3 reads CASSLGTSGNRGTQYF. The CDR3 DNA reads TGTGCCAGCAGTTTGGGGACTAGCGGAAATCGAGGGACCCAGTACTTC.

This clonotype was seen more than once but under ten times. The chain carries TRBV20-1 and TRBJ1-2; D unclear. Germline lookup yields CDR1 DFQATT and CDR2 SNEGSKA (reference sequence). This CDR3 is built from 16 residues. V was trimmed by 0 bases and J by 4 bases, leaving 18 bases between them. The CDR3 loop reads CSAREPVGRNGYGYTF. CDR3 bases: TGCAGTGCTAGAGAACCGGTAGGGAGAAATGGCTATGGCTACACCTTC.

This chain uses TRBV24-1 with TRBJ2-3, with D maybe TRBD2 (6 bases). This CDR3 comprises 13 residues. The germline CDR1 and CDR2 sequences are KGHDR and SFDVKD. The V end lost 9 bases, the J end lost 2 bases, and 11 bases lay between the germline ends. The CDR3 sequence: CATRDLYTDTQYF. The CDR3 DNA is TGTGCCACCCGGGACTTATACACAGATACGCAGTATTTT.

This clonotype was seen a few times. The chain employs TRBV7-3 and TRBJ2-1; D is unresolved. The CDR3 has 13 residues. V lost 1 base to trimming and J lost 9 bases, with 10 bases between them. Germline CDR1 SGHTA, CDR2 FQGTGA. The CDR3 reads CASSLNLRGEQFF. The CDR3 DNA follows: TGTGCCAGCAGCTTAAACCTACGTGGTGAGCAGTTCTTC.

The chain uses TRBV20-1 and TRBJ2-5; unclear D gene. Trimming stripped 7 bases from V and 0 bases from J, with 6 bases between. The CDR3 is 11 amino acids. The V gene's germline CDR1 is DFQATT and CDR2 SNEGSKA (reference sequence). The chain's CDR3 is CSGYYQETQYF. CDR3 bases: TGCAGTGGTTATTACCAAGAGACCCAGTACTTC.

The genes are TRBV11-3 and TRBJ2-5; tentatively, D is TRBD1 (5 bases). The V end was cut by 5 bases, the J end by 3 bases, with 10 bases between. The germline V gene encodes CDR1 SGHNT and CDR2 YENEEA. The CDR3 sequence is 13 residues long. In nucleotides, the CDR3 is TGTGCCAGCAGCCGAAGCAGGGAAGAGACCCAGTACTTC. The encoded protein is CASSRSREETQYF.

The chain uses TRBV6-2 or TRBV6-3 and TRBJ1-1; D is unclear. V gave up 4 bases and J gave up 0 bases, with 9 bases separating them. The CDR3 has 14 residues. Per germline, CDR1 MNHEY and CDR2 SVGEGT. CDR3 DNA: TGTGCCAGCAGTTCCACAAGACTGAACACTGAAGCTTTCTTT. It yields the protein CASSSTRLNTEAFF.